The TCR beta chain described here comes from a study of OX40 agonist ivuxolimab in advanced cancers. Study-wide context: Ivuxolimab was a fully human IgG2 agonistic monoclonal antibody targeting the costimulatory receptor OX40 (CD134). The dose-escalation cohort was about 86% male with a mean age of approximately 59 years, ranging from about 23 to 85. Partial responses occurred in three dose-escalation patients: two with cutaneous melanoma and one with hepatocellular carcinoma. The point of sequencing TCRbeta in the periphery was to test whether ivuxolimab changed TCR sequence diversity and drove clonal T-cell expansion. Prior anti-PD-1, anti-PD-L1 or anti-CTLA-4 therapy was permitted, and checkpoint inhibitors had been received by under 50% of dose-escalation patients. The monotherapy dose-escalation portion (N of about 50 patients) of the phase I ivuxolimab trial is reported in the paper. Intravenous ivuxolimab was administered to patients every 2 weeks at six dose levels: 0.01, 0.1, 0.3, 1.5, 3 and 10 mg/kg. Among the roughly 54 dose-escalation patients, roughly 20 had hepatocellular carcinoma, approximately 15 melanoma, 9 renal cell carcinoma and 9 head and neck cancer. Overall study outcomes, separate from this receptor: After ivuxolimab, CD8+ T cells had more expanded clones than CD4+ T cells on average. Partial responders in the 0.1-3.0 mg/kg groups had among the lowest normalized peripheral clonal expansion, especially among CD8+ T cells. Low levels of normalized T-cell clonal expansion were also shown by some nonresponding patients. At doses of 0.1 to 3.0 mg/kg, clonal expansion of both CD4+ and CD8+ T cells in blood was seen between baseline and week 6. The antigen specificity of the peripheral T cells that underwent clonal expansion was not determined.

As to this clone: Its binding antigen is unknown. Base qualities are not recorded, but no much larger clone differs from it by a single base.

To sequence the TCRbeta CDR3 region, genomic DNA was isolated from the sorted cells. The immunoSEQ Assay was used for sequencing of TCRbeta CDR3 regions. TCRdb's version of the immuneACCESS table is confined to in-frame rearrangements and falls short of the full clone set. An unresolved V gene accounts for under half of the shortfall where checked; the remainder is of unknown origin. Within this sample are tens of thousands of clones, with roughly 80% of them counted one time only. The ten largest clones add up to around 0.88% of the sample. The CDR3 starts with the cysteine, ends with the phenylalanine, and has 13 residues. Here the CDR3 DNA is all that survives: 39 bases in frame from base 1. CDR1 and CDR2 are drawn from the germline V gene (reference sequence): GTSNPN, SVGIG. V is cut by 2 bases and J by 4 bases, and the space between the germline ends is 11 bases. The trial excluded patients who had a history of autoimmune disease or were on systemic immunosuppression. Peripheral blood for TCR sequencing was collected from all dose cohorts at baseline, on cycle 4 day 1, and on cycle 7 day 1. Samples were obtained from an open-label, multicenter, first-in-human phase I dose-escalation trial of ivuxolimab. Adults with locally advanced or metastatic melanoma, renal cell, hepatocellular, or head and neck squamous cell carcinoma were enrolled in the trial. CD4+ and CD8+ T cells were sorted separately from peripheral blood before TCR sequencing.

Recombination joined TRBV30 with TRBJ1-2; the D gene is perhaps TRBD1, from 6 matching bases. Source: CD4+ or CD8+ T cells sorted from blood, taken in a trial of the OX40 agonist ivuxolimab. This sequence was found in an adult with an advanced solid tumor such as melanoma, head and neck, liver or kidney cancer. In nucleotides, the sequence is TGTGCCTGGAGTCCGGGGGGCCTCTATGGCTACACCTTC. This sequence encodes CAWSPGGLYGYTF.